Shown below are 9 T cell receptor beta chains from a single sample sequenced in a study of T cell changes during pregnancy in multiple sclerosis. Measured with immunoSEQ multiplex PCR; TCRdb has only the in-frame clones, and not every one. This repertoire shows some 19,000 clones, about 90% found once; its top ten account for about 5%. The sample was CD8+ T cells from peripheral blood mononuclear cells, taken after pregnancy. These TCRs come from a female donor in good health, enrolled as a control in a pregnancy study.

The J gene is TRBJ2-1, the V gene TRBV27; D is possibly TRBD2 (6 bases). V lost 8 bases, J lost 7 bases, and 15 bases lay in between. The germline V gene has CDR1 MNHEY and CDR2 SMNVEV (reference sequence). The CDR3 is 13 residues long. In DNA, the CDR3 is TGTGCCAGCTGGGGCCTGGGGGGTAATGAGCAGTTCTTC. Protein: CASWGLGGNEQFF.

V is TRBV4-1 and J is TRBJ1-3, with TRBD1 matching over 9 bases. Trimming removed 3 bases from V and 3 bases from J; junction bases left unmatched: 6. This CDR3 is built from 16 residues. The germline CDR1 and CDR2 sequences are MGHRA and YSYEKL. CDR3 DNA: TGCGCCAGCAGCCAGGGGACAGGGACCTTTGGAAACACCATATATTTT. Translation: CASSQGTGTFGNTIYF.

The chain joins TRBV27 to TRBJ1-2; D might be TRBD1 (6 bases). V gave up 8 bases and J gave up 11 bases, with 18 bases separating them. This CDR3 has 12 amino acids. The V gene's germline CDR1 is MNHEY and CDR2 SMNVEV (reference sequence). The CDR3 region is CASSWGGAPYTF. As DNA, the CDR3 is TGTGCCAGCTCATGGGGGGGGGCGCCTTACACCTTC.

The V call is TRBV5-6, the J call TRBJ2-5, with D tentatively TRBD2 (6 bases). V dropped 2 bases and J dropped 1 base, with 12 bases sitting between them. This CDR3 contains 15 residues. Looked up from germline, CDR1 is SGHDT and CDR2 is YYEEEE. The CDR3 nucleotides read TGTGCCAGCAGCTTACATTGGAGGGTCCAAGAGACCCAGTACTTC. Its protein product is CASSLHWRVQETQYF. The variable domain in full, completed from reference TRBV5-6 and TRBJ2-5, reads DAGVTQSPTHLIKTRGQQVTLRCSPKSGHDTVSWYQQALGQGPQFIFQYYEEEERQRGNFPDRFSGHQFPNYSSELNVNALLLGDSALYLCASSLHWRVQETQYFGPGTRLLVL.

The rearrangement uses TRBV30 and TRBJ2-5, with 7 bases that match TRBD1. CDR1 is GTSNPN, CDR2 SVGIG, per germline (reference sequence). CDR3 length: 13 amino acids. V shed 5 bases, J shed 5 bases, and the junction held 8 bases outside the gene matches. CDR3 coding DNA: TGTGCCTGGGCTACACAGGGGATGGAGACCCAGTACTTC. Translating gives CAWATQGMETQYF.

The chain is built from TRBV6-5 and TRBJ1-5; no clear D. The V gene's germline CDR1 is MNHEY and CDR2 SVGAGI. V was trimmed by 0 bases and J by 5 bases, leaving 14 bases between them. CDR3 length: 16 amino acids. The chain's CDR3 is CASSYSYQASYQPQHF. For the CDR3, the DNA is TGTGCCAGCAGTTACTCGTATCAAGCTTCCTATCAGCCCCAGCATTTT.

The chain has TRBV30 and TRBJ1-2; 9 positions agree with TRBD1. CDR1 is GTSNPN and CDR2 is SVGIG in the germline V gene (reference sequence). The V and J ends lost 2 bases and 6 bases, in that order; junction bases with no gene match: 7. CDR3 length equals 14 residues. CDR3 sequence (DNA): TGTGCCTGGAGTACCGGGACAGGGATTAATGGCTACACCTTC. This codes for CAWSTGTGINGYTF.

V and J are TRBV19 and TRBJ1-6; perhaps TRBD1 as D (6 bases). CDR3 size: 17 residues. V dropped 3 bases and J dropped 9 bases, with 21 bases sitting between them. Looked up from germline, CDR1 is LNHDA and CDR2 is SQIVND (reference sequence). CDR3 residues: CASSMVKQGWAPSPLHF. The CDR3 bases are TGTGCCAGTAGTATGGTTAAACAGGGCTGGGCGCCTTCACCCCTCCACTTT.

The rearrangement joins TRBV19 to TRBJ1-2; 8 bases agree with TRBD1. The CDR3 runs 16 residues. V was pared by 3 bases and J by 6 bases, with 12 bases of the junction left unmatched. The germline gives CDR1 LNHDA, CDR2 SQIVND (reference sequence). CDR3 bases: TGTGCCAGTAGTATTACCCGACAGGGGATTGGGAATGGCTACACCTTC. Protein sequence: CASSITRQGIGNGYTF. Supplemented by reference TRBV19 and TRBJ1-2, the full variable domain reads DGGITQSPKYLFRKEGQNVTLSCEQNLNHDAMYWYRQDPGQGLRLIYYSQIVNDFQKGDIAEGYSVSREKKESFPLTVTSAQKNPTAFYLCASSITRQGIGNGYTFGSGTRLTVV.